The clone carrying this T cell receptor beta chain appeared a few times. The antigen is undetermined. Unique molecular identifiers featured in each of the TCR beta cDNA libraries. T cells numbering about 1 to 10 million gave rise to a few hundred thousand cDNA molecules. MiXCR, run by TCRdb on the PCR reads, gives a single entry per CDR3 protein. The data show roughly 670,000 distinct CDR3 sequences, 55% to 60% seen once. The CDR3 has 15 amino acids. With 7 bases removed from V and 0 bases from J, the gap between germline ends came to 17 bases. Germline values: CDR1 SQVTM, CDR2 ANQGSEA. The source of the sample is a study of post-analysis software for immune sequencing data. Overall study: Secondary progressive, relapsing-remitting and progressive-relapsing multiple sclerosis were among the included disease courses.

Study-level findings and limits: There were roughly 5 TRBV segments more frequent in patients than controls, and TRBV5-6, TRBV5-1 and TRBV20-1 were among them.

This TCR came from a girl aged 2-10 years with multiple sclerosis. The specimen was blood. The genes are TRBV29-1 and TRBJ2-3, with D perhaps TRBD2 (5 bases). Here the CDR3 reads CSAPLGGLSTDTQYF. CDR3 DNA: TGCAGCGCCCCCCTGGGCGGACTGAGCACAGATACGCAGTATTTT.